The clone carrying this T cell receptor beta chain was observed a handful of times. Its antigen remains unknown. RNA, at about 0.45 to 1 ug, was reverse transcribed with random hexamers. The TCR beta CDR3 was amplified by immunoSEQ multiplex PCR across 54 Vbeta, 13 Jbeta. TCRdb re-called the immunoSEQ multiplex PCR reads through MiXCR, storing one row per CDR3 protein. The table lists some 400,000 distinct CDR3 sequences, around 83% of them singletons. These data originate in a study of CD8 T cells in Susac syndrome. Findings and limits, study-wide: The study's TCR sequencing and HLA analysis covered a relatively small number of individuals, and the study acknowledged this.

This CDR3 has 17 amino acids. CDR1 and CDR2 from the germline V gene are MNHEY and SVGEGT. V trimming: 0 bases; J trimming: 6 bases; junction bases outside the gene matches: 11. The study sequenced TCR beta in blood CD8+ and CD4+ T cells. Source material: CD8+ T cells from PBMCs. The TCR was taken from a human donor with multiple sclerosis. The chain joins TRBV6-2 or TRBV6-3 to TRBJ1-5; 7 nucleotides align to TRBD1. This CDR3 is CASSYSYQGEFGQPQHF. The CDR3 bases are TGTGCCAGCAGTTACTCGTATCAGGGGGAATTTGGTCAGCCCCAGCATTTT.